This TCR beta chain derives from a study of regulatory T cells in long-lasting Graves disease. Study-wide findings and caveats: TRBV28, TRBJ1-2 and TRBJ2-5 were segments that persistent disease favored. For persistent Graves' patients, TCR diversity was lower than for newly diagnosed ones.

Time point meaning: persistent/refractory GD, antithyroid drugs over 5 years with positive TRAb. TCR sequences were obtained from RNA taken from PBMCs. This clonotype showed up many times. Its antigen is not identified. CDR3 regions were amplified by Arm-PCR using iRepertoire HTBI primers to build TCR beta libraries. Per the original methods: Analysis of the samples identified roughly 62 TRBV and about 14 TRBJ segments. TCRdb reanalysed the multiplex PCR reads using MiXCR and keeps one entry per CDR3 protein. The V and J calls reflect TCRdb's pipeline rather than the authors' work. Of a few hundred thousand distinct CDR3 sequences in the sample, roughly a fifth are singletons; the top ten hold roughly 7.7%. Unmatched junction bases numbered 10, after V lost 3 bases and J lost 10 bases. The CDR3 is made up of 13 amino acids. In germline, CDR1 is DFQATT, CDR2 SNEGSKA (reference sequence).

Material: peripheral blood mononuclear cells (PBMCs), obtained when the disease was refractory, from a patient treated with antithyroid drugs. This receptor was taken from a female donor with Graves disease. The chain links TRBV20-1 to TRBJ2-7; TRBD2 aligns across 9 bases. In DNA form, the CDR3 reads TGCAGTGCTAGGGGTCCTAGCGGGGAATCTCAGTACTTC. Its protein product is CSARGPSGESQYF.